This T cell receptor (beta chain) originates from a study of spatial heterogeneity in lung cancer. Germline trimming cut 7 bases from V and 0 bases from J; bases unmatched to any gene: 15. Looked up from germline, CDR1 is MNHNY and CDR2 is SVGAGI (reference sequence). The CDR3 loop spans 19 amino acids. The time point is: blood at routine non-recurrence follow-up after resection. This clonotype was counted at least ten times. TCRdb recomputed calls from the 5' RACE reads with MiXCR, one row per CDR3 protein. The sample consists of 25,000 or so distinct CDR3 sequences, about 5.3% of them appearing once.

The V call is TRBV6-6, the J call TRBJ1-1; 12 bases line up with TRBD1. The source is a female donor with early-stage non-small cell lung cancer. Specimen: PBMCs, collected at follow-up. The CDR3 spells CASIPGQGARYSMNTEAFF. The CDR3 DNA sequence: TGTGCCAGCATCCCGGGACAGGGGGCCCGATATTCTATGAACACTGAAGCTTTCTTT.